This paragraph covers one TCR beta chain sequence. The target antigen is unknown. The data were obtained in a study of cytomegalovirus exposure and HLA in healthy donors. General observations from the study: Later analysis demonstrated an association between a missense DCLRE1C variant and TCR beta V- and J-gene trimming.

This CDR3 comprises 15 residues. J lost 2 bases, V lost 1 base, and 3 bases had no gene match. Germline V gene sequence: CDR1 SEHNR, CDR2 FQNEAQ (reference sequence). The primer mix had 60 Vbeta and 13 Jbeta primers. Clones were sequenced by immunoSEQ multiplex PCR, and TCRdb holds only the in-frame ones, with some missing. The sample carries under 150,000 clones, over 75% recorded once. This TCR was recovered from a male donor in good health and CMV-seronegative. The J gene is TRBJ1-1, the V gene TRBV7-9; 8 bases line up with TRBD1. Specimen: PBMCs. The CDR3 sequence is CASSLGGTGNTEAFF. CDR3 coding DNA: TGTGCCAGCAGCTTAGGAGGGACAGGAAACACTGAAGCTTTCTTT.